This T cell receptor (beta chain) was profiled in a study of T cells after yellow fever vaccination. About the study: Researchers used SMART-Seq v4 Ultra Low Input to prepare fractions that had low cell numbers. Findings and limits, study-wide: FACS-sorted repertoires could harbor abundant contaminating bulk-population clonotypes.

Per germline, CDR1 SNHLY and CDR2 FYNNEI. Trimming removed 7 bases from V and 0 bases from J; junction bases left unmatched: 7. This CDR3 contains 16 residues. Production of TCR cDNA was by 5'RACE template switching, which also added a universal primer site and UMIs. TCRdb independently ran MiXCR on the 5' RACE reads; one entry per CDR3 protein. The sample holds approximately 510,000 distinct CDR3 sequences, roughly a fifth seen once. This clonotype appeared a few times. Its antigen is not known. This chain links TRBV2 with TRBJ1-5; 9 bases match TRBD1. The source material was PBMCs, sampled 21 days after the first yellow fever vaccination. The sequence derives from a man aged 18 to 29 who received the YFV17D yellow fever vaccine. CDR3 nucleotides: TGTGCCAGCAAAGGGACAGGGAGATATAGCAATCAGCCCCAGCATTTT. This sequence encodes CASKGTGRYSNQPQHF.